These 27 T cell receptor beta chains share one sample of origin, sequenced in a study of T cell responses to AZD1222 COVID-19 vaccine. Some clones are missing from TCRdb's copy, which holds only in-frame ones; the method was immunoSEQ multiplex PCR. In the table there are around 130,000 clones, roughly 90% of which are singletons. Sequences were derived from peripheral blood, sampled on day 0 of AZD1222 vaccination. The receptors stem from an adult in good health.

As concerns this clone: The sample contains more than one DNA sequence encoding this CDR3. V is TRBV7-9 and J is TRBJ1-2; D remains ambiguous. CDR3 length equals 12 residues. From germline, CDR1 is SEHNR and CDR2 FQNEAQ (reference sequence). Trimming pared 3 bases from V and 8 bases from J, leaving 10 bases between. In nucleotides, the CDR3 is TGTGCCAGCAGCTTGGCGGGGTCCGGCTACACCTTC. Protein sequence: CASSLAGSGYTF.

The rearrangement joins TRBV4-2 to TRBJ2-7; the match to TRBD2 covers 10 bases. Germline values: CDR1 LGHNA, CDR2 YNFKEQ. Unmatched junction bases numbered 6, after V lost 1 base and J lost 3 bases. CDR3 length: 16 amino acids. The CDR3 DNA is TGTGCCAGCAGCCAAGCGGGAACTAGCGGGATCTACGAGCAGTACTTC. It specifies CASSQAGTSGIYEQYF.

This rearrangement joins TRBV27 to TRBJ1-1; TRBD1 matches at 8 bases. CDR3 size: 15 residues. Per the germline V gene, CDR1 is MNHEY and CDR2 is SMNVEV (reference sequence). Trimming took 0 bases from V and 11 from J; bases not matched to a gene: 11. The CDR3, as DNA: TGTGCCAGCAGTTTATCTGGGACAGGACACTTGGGGGCTTTCTTT. It translates to CASSLSGTGHLGAFF.

J is TRBJ2-1 and V is TRBV7-8; 7 bases are shared with TRBD2. CDR3 length equals 16 residues. Germline CDR1 and CDR2: SGHVS and FQNEAQ. With 1 base clipped from V and 3 bases from J, the junction kept 6 bases outside the gene matches. CDR3 region: CASSLVAGLSYNEQFF. The CDR3 DNA is TGTGCCAGCAGCTTAGTGGCGGGACTAAGCTACAATGAGCAGTTCTTC. Full variable domain (remainder filled in from reference TRBV7-8 and TRBJ2-1): GAGVSQSPRYKVAKRGQDVALRCDPISGHVSLFWYQQALGQGPEFLTYFQNEAQLDKSGLPSDRFFAERPEGSVSTLKIQRTQQEDSAVYLCASSLVAGLSYNEQFFGPGTRLTVL.

The chain is built from TRBV6-1 and TRBJ2-5; D gene ambiguous. CDR3 length: 13 residues. Trimming stripped 1 base from V and 3 bases from J, with 6 bases between. CDR1 is MNHNS and CDR2 is SASEGT in the germline V gene. CDR3 sequence: CASSEVPEETQYF. In nucleotides, the CDR3 is TGTGCCAGCAGTGAAGTCCCGGAAGAGACCCAGTACTTC.

The V and J genes are TRBV5-4 and TRBJ2-2, with D perhaps given as TRBD1 or TRBD2 (5 bases each). CDR3 length: 15 amino acids. V was pared by 4 bases and J by 5 bases, with 15 bases between. Per the germline V gene, CDR1 is SGHNT and CDR2 is YYREEE (reference sequence). This chain's CDR3 is CASSPQAPGTGELFF. CDR3 coding DNA: TGTGCCAGCAGCCCACAGGCCCCGGGGACCGGGGAGCTGTTTTTT.

The rearrangement links TRBV5-5 to TRBJ2-7; 8 bases are a match to TRBD1. From germline, CDR1 is SGHKS and CDR2 YYEKEE (reference sequence). This CDR3 contains 16 residues. The trim removed 2 bases at V and 5 bases at J, leaving 12 bases unmatched. CDR3 nucleotide sequence: TGTGCCAGCAGCTTCAACACCATAGGACAGGGACACGAGCAGTACTTC. It is translated as CASSFNTIGQGHEQYF.

CDR3: CASSQDGSPLSYNEQFF. CDR3 in DNA: TGTGCCAGCAGCCAAGATGGGTCTCCTCTCTCCTACAATGAGCAGTTCTTC. This chain joins TRBV4-2 and TRBJ2-1; D is undetermined. V gave up 0 bases and J gave up 0 bases, with 12 bases separating them. This CDR3 has 17 residues. CDR1 LGHNA and CDR2 YNFKEQ come from the germline V gene.

The chain couples TRBV19 to TRBJ1-2; D perhaps matches TRBD1 (5 bases). Trimming shortened V by 3 bases and J by 8 bases, and 10 bases separated the two germline ends. Germline values: CDR1 LNHDA, CDR2 SQIVND (reference sequence). The CDR3 length is 12 residues. The CDR3 DNA reads TGTGCCAGTAGTATGTTAGGGGACGGCTACACCTTC. It specifies CASSMLGDGYTF.

The genes are TRBV6-5 and TRBJ2-7, with a possible D match to TRBD1 (6 bases). The germline CDR1 and CDR2 sequences are MNHEY and SVGAGI. The V and J ends lost 4 bases and 3 bases respectively, with 19 bases between them. The CDR3 length is 16 residues. The CDR3 sequence: CASSLQGSTRGYEQYF. The CDR3 bases are TGTGCCAGCAGTTTACAAGGCTCAACCAGGGGCTACGAGCAGTACTTC.

This clone was counted once. This chain joins TRBV5-6 and TRBJ2-3; unclear D gene. The germline CDR1 and CDR2 sequences are SGHDT and YYEEEE. This CDR3 has 13 residues. V was clipped by 4 bases and J by 1 base, with 7 bases between them. The CDR3 coding sequence is TGTGCCAGCAGCGAGTTGGGCACAGATACGCAGTATTTT. Translation: CASSELGTDTQYF.

This clone was detected once. The J gene is TRBJ1-5, the V gene TRBV4-1; D is uncertain. The CDR3 consists of 15 residues. Germline V gene lookup returns CDR1 MGHRA and CDR2 YSYEKL. The V end lost 2 bases, the J end lost 3 bases, and 11 bases lay between the germline ends. The DNA for the CDR3 is TGCGCCAGCAGCCAACTGGTGTCGGACAATCAGCCCCAGCATTTT. It translates to CASSQLVSDNQPQHF.

The chain employs TRBV7-8 and TRBJ2-5; weak D call: TRBD1 (6 bases). The CDR3 has 16 amino acids. Looked up from germline, CDR1 is SGHVS and CDR2 is FQNEAQ. The V end lost 5 bases, the J end lost 5 bases, and 21 bases lay between the germline ends. The CDR3 DNA follows: TGTGCCAGCAGCGTGAATGGGGGCTCGAACCGGGAGACCCAGTACTTC. Protein sequence: CASSVNGGSNRETQYF.

The gene calls are TRBV5-4 and TRBJ2-5; 9 nucleotides line up with TRBD2. Germline V gene sequence: CDR1 SGHNT, CDR2 YYREEE (reference sequence). The CDR3 consists of 15 residues. Unmatched junction bases numbered 7, after V lost 4 bases and J lost 3 bases. The CDR3 coding sequence is TGTGCCAGCAGCCCCGCGGGGGGGGGCGAAGAGACCCAGTACTTC. It specifies CASSPAGGGEETQYF.

The rearrangement joins TRBV19 to TRBJ2-1, with 9 bases lining up with TRBD2. The CDR3 is made up of 13 amino acids. Germline V gene sequence: CDR1 LNHDA, CDR2 SQIVND (reference sequence). The CDR3 sequence is CATGTSIHNEQFF. The CDR3, as DNA: TGTGCTACCGGGACTAGCATCCACAATGAGCAGTTCTTC. Full variable domain (remainder filled in from reference TRBV19 and TRBJ2-1): DGGITQSPKYLFRKEGQNVTLSCEQNLNHDAMYWYRQDPGQGLRLIYYSQIVNDFQKGDIAEGYSVSREKKESFPLTVTSAQKNPTAFYLCATGTSIHNEQFFGPGTRLTVL.

The CDR3 DNA reads TGTGCCAGCAGCCCTCGTAACCCCTACGAGCAGTACTTC. It encodes CASSPRNPYEQYF. The rearrangement links TRBV3-1 (or the pseudogene TRBV3-2) to TRBJ2-7, with no clear D. CDR3 size: 13 residues. V gave up 4 bases and J gave up 2 bases, with 9 bases separating them. The germline V gene encodes CDR1 LGHDT and CDR2 YNNKEL (reference sequence).

A single count supports this clone. The V gene is TRBV28, the J gene TRBJ2-6; the match to TRBD2 covers 8 bases. The CDR3 length is 18 residues. The trim removed 5 bases at V and 2 bases at J, leaving 11 bases unmatched. Germline-derived CDR1 and CDR2 are MDHEN and SYDVKM. CDR3 sequence reads: CASSIGGGQRPGANVLTF. The CDR3 DNA follows: TGTGCCAGCAGTATAGGCGGGGGGCAACGGCCTGGGGCCAACGTCCTGACTTTC.

The chain is built from TRBV9 and TRBJ2-7, with 7 nucleotides matching TRBD2. V shed 7 bases and J 2 bases; nucleotides not matched to a gene: 9. CDR1 and CDR2 from the germline V gene are SGDLS and YYNGEE. This CDR3 spans 14 amino acids. The CDR3 sequence: CASSRGVSTYEQYF. The CDR3 region has the DNA TGTGCCAGCTCCCGGGGGGTTTCAACCTACGAGCAGTACTTC.

This chain uses TRBV27 with TRBJ2-7; 7 bases match TRBD1. The CDR3 has 14 amino acids. The trim removed 3 bases at V and 3 bases at J, leaving 5 bases unmatched. The germline V gene has CDR1 MNHEY and CDR2 SMNVEV (reference sequence). CDR3 DNA sequence: TGTGCCAGCAGTTTTGGGACAGAAATCTACGAGCAGTACTTC. Translation gives CASSFGTEIYEQYF.

This chain uses TRBV5-1 with TRBJ1-1, with D uncertain. V was cut by 0 bases and J by 5 bases, with 11 bases left in between. This CDR3 is built from 14 residues. Germline assignment: CDR1 SGHRS and CDR2 YFSETQ. CDR3 in DNA: TGCGCCAGCAGCTTGGTTGAGACAACAACTGAAGCTTTCTTT. It codes for CASSLVETTTEAFF.

This clone was detected only once. The chain recombines TRBV5-6 with TRBJ2-7, with D possibly matching TRBD1 (6 bases). The germline V gene encodes CDR1 SGHDT and CDR2 YYEEEE. The CDR3 length is 15 residues. V lost 3 bases, J lost 6 bases, and 19 bases lay in between. CDR3 coding DNA: TGTGCCAGCAGCTCGCCGGTGAGCAGGGGCGCCGAGCAGTACTTC. It encodes CASSSPVSRGAEQYF.

The gene calls are TRBV18 and TRBJ1-4; TRBD1 agrees at 12 bases. V dropped 3 bases and J dropped 4; count of bases not matched to a gene: 12. This CDR3 spans 19 amino acids. In germline, CDR1 is KGHSH, CDR2 LQKENI. CDR3 nucleotides: TGTGCCAGCTCACCCCCCGGGACAGGGGGCGGTCGGGGTAATGAAAAACTGTTTTTT. Translation gives CASSPPGTGGGRGNEKLFF.

In its sample, this clone was seen once. The chain recombines TRBV5-1 with TRBJ1-2; 7 bases are a match to TRBD1. V lost 5 bases and J lost 8; bases outside the gene matches: 15. This CDR3 contains 15 residues. CDR1 is SGHRS, CDR2 YFSETQ, per germline. The CDR3 DNA sequence: TGCGCCAGCAGACTCGACAGGGTTGAGGTGGGGGGCTACACCTTC. Translation: CASRLDRVEVGGYTF.

This clone was recorded once. The rearrangement uses TRBV19 and TRBJ1-5; D not certain. Deletions cut 2 bases from V and 0 bases from J, with 8 bases between. The CDR3 runs to 15 residues. Germline-derived CDR1 and CDR2 are LNHDA and SQIVND (reference sequence). The CDR3 DNA follows: TGTGCCAGTAGTATAATGGGAGATAGCAATCAGCCCCAGCATTTT. Its translation: CASSIMGDSNQPQHF.

CDR3 in amino acids: CADRGGATYEQYF. The CDR3 nucleotides read TGTGCCGACCGAGGGGGCGCCACCTACGAGCAGTACTTC. The chain has TRBV6-5 and TRBJ2-7; 7 bases match TRBD1. This CDR3 has 13 amino acids. Trimming took 11 bases from V and 2 from J; bases not matched to a gene: 9. Germline V gene sequence: CDR1 MNHEY, CDR2 SVGAGI.

The V gene is TRBV9, the J gene TRBJ1-5; unclear D gene. Trimming pared 3 bases from V and 0 bases from J, leaving 10 bases between. Germline lookup yields CDR1 SGDLS and CDR2 YYNGEE. The CDR3 runs 15 residues. The CDR3 sequence is CASSGNSVSNQPQHF. The CDR3 coding sequence is TGTGCCAGCAGCGGGAATTCGGTTAGCAATCAGCCCCAGCATTTT.

The chain has TRBV7-9 and TRBJ2-5; TRBD2 might be the D (6 bases). This CDR3 is 16 amino acids long. Germline V gene lookup returns CDR1 SEHNR and CDR2 FQNEAQ (reference sequence). Deletions cut 1 base from V and 5 bases from J, with 17 bases between. CDR3 residues: CASSLGGVGSDETQYF. The CDR3 DNA follows: TGTGCCAGCAGCTTAGGTGGCGTCGGGAGTGACGAGACCCAGTACTTC.